The TCR beta chain described here comes from a study of cytomegalovirus exposure and HLA in healthy donors. Study information: Genotyping showed around 80% of 398 donors falling in the Caucasian-associated ancestry cluster.

Comment on this clone: Its specificity is unknown.

The CDR3 is 16 residues long. Germline V lookup: CDR1 SGHVS, CDR2 FQNEAQ. The V and J ends lost 2 bases and 6 bases, in that order; junction bases with no gene match: 12. Primers included in the PCR were 60 Vbeta and 13 Jbeta primers. Method: immunoSEQ multiplex PCR; TCRdb's copy keeps in-frame clones and lacks some. The sample lists 130,000 or so clones; 70% to 85% were seen once. Overall study results and limits: Many donors carried some public TCRs, although rarity characterized most TCR sequences. Within an earlier analysis, most TCR beta V segments proved productive either about 90% or about 30% of the time. The listing of roughly 160 TCR beta chains classed them as cytomegalovirus-associated.

Sequenced: PBMCs. The chain joins TRBV7-8 to TRBJ1-2; TRBD1 agrees at 7 bases. The source is a man in his forties in good health and CMV-seronegative. The CDR3 nucleotides read TGTGCCAGCAGCTTATACCGCGGACAGGCACACCATGGCTACACCTTC. This gives the protein CASSLYRGQAHHGYTF.